These 22 T cell receptor beta chains were all obtained from the same sample, sequenced in a study of T-cell reconstitution after alpha-beta-depleted transplantation in children. Unique molecular identifiers were built into the TCRbeta library. TCRdb reanalysed the PCR reads using MiXCR and keeps one entry per CDR3 protein. In the table there are some 120,000 distinct CDR3 sequences, about 23% of which are singletons. Sequencing used PBMCs, mostly from graft donor cells, obtained 180 days after TCRalphabeta/CD19-depleted stem cell transplant. The origin of the receptors is a male patient aged 2-10 years who had a stem cell transplant for chronic granulomatous disease, so the T cells may come from the graft donor.

This clonotype was counted at least ten times. This chain links TRBV11-2 with TRBJ2-3; D remains unclear. The CDR3 runs to 13 residues. Germline V gene sequence: CDR1 SGHAT, CDR2 FQNNGV. Trimming left V 2 bases short and J 6 bases short, with 9 bases between. CDR3 amino acids: CASSLRPIDTQYF. The DNA for the CDR3 is TGTGCCAGCAGCTTAAGACCCATTGATACGCAGTATTTT.

This clonotype was picked up many times. V is TRBV20-1 and J is TRBJ1-5; D uncertain. The V gene lost 3 bases and the J gene lost 5 bases, with 17 bases spanning the gap. Germline-derived CDR1 and CDR2 are DFQATT and SNEGSKA (reference sequence). There are 15 residues in the CDR3. The CDR3 bases are TGCAGTGCTAGGGCCTTTGGTGGGTCAGATCAGCCCCAGCATTTT. This encodes CSARAFGGSDQPQHF.

The chain employs TRBV28 and TRBJ1-6; 8 nucleotides match TRBD1. Germline trimming cut 5 bases from V and 8 bases from J; bases unmatched to any gene: 8. The CDR3 totals 15 residues. The germline CDR1 and CDR2 sequences are MDHEN and SYDVKM. For the CDR3, the DNA is TGTGCCAGCAGTCCTTTGGACAGGGAGGATTCACCCCTCCACTTT. This encodes CASSPLDREDSPLHF. The entire variable domain, with the rest obtained from reference TRBV28 and TRBJ1-6, is as follows: DVKVTQSSRYLVKRTGEKVFLECVQDMDHENMFWYRQDPGLGLRLIYFSYDVKMKEKGDIPEGYSVSREKKERFSLILESASTNQTSMYLCASSPLDREDSPLHFGNGTRLTVT.

This clonotype was seen only a few times. This chain connects TRBV5-5 to TRBJ2-2; D is unresolved. The length of the CDR3 is 15 residues. The V gene lost 0 bases and the J gene lost 6 bases, with 12 bases spanning the gap. Per germline, CDR1 SGHKS and CDR2 YYEKEE (reference sequence). CDR3 protein: CASSLGTTSSGELFF. CDR3 bases: TGTGCCAGCAGCTTGGGGACCACCTCTTCCGGGGAGCTGTTTTTT.

This chain uses TRBV7-3 with TRBJ2-2; 10 bases line up with TRBD1. With V trimmed by 3 bases and J by 5 bases, 9 bases remained unmatched. The length of the CDR3 is 17 residues. The V gene's germline CDR1 is SGHTA and CDR2 FQGTGA. This chain's CDR3 is CASSLTGQGKVTGELFF. DNA of the CDR3: TGTGCCAGCAGCTTGACGGGACAGGGGAAGGTGACCGGGGAGCTGTTTTTT.

This clonotype was recorded at least ten times. V and J are TRBV20-1 and TRBJ2-4, with 7 bases matching TRBD2. V was pared by 5 bases and J by 0 bases, with 13 bases of the junction left unmatched. The V gene's germline CDR1 is DFQATT and CDR2 SNEGSKA (reference sequence). This CDR3 region has 17 residues. The CDR3 coding sequence is TGCAGTGCTCCAGGACTAGACACAACTCTAGCCAAAAACATTCAGTACTTC. This translates into CSAPGLDTTLAKNIQYF.

In this sample, this clonotype turned up many times. This sequence joins TRBV20-1 and TRBJ2-3; 7 positions match TRBD2. V trimming: 5 bases; J trimming: 7 bases; junction bases outside the gene matches: 9. The CDR3 runs 13 residues. Looked up from germline, CDR1 is DFQATT and CDR2 is SNEGSKA (reference sequence). The CDR3 region is CSAPGTKENTQYF. The DNA for the CDR3 is TGCAGTGCTCCCGGGACTAAAGAAAATACGCAGTATTTT.

This clonotype was found a few times. The chain combines TRBV27 with TRBJ2-5; TRBD1 matches 7 bases. This CDR3 is built from 14 residues. Trimming cost V 4 bases and J 1 base; bases outside gene matches: 3. CDR1 and CDR2 from the germline V gene are MNHEY and SMNVEV (reference sequence). Written as DNA, the CDR3 is TGTGCCAGCAGTTCCGGGACAGTCCAAGAGACCCAGTACTTC. It encodes CASSSGTVQETQYF.

This chain connects TRBV5-1 to TRBJ2-1, with 7 bases identical to TRBD2. Germline CDR1 reads SGHRS; CDR2 reads YFSETQ. The length of the CDR3 is 15 residues. V lost 0 bases to trimming and J lost 7 bases; unmatched junction nucleotides: 7. The CDR3 protein is CASSLVAGVSNEQFF. The CDR3 coding sequence is TGCGCCAGCAGCTTGGTTGCGGGAGTTTCAAATGAGCAGTTCTTC.

This clonotype was counted many times. The chain uses TRBV7-8 and TRBJ2-3; possibly TRBD1 for D (6 bases). The ends were cut back, 0 bases at V and 1 base at J, with 20 bases in the middle. Per germline, CDR1 SGHVS and CDR2 FQNEAQ. The CDR3 loop spans 19 amino acids. The DNA of the CDR3 is TGTGCCAGCAGCTTAGCACGTGTAGGTGGGGGACACCGCACAGATACGCAGTATTTT. It is translated as CASSLARVGGGHRTDTQYF.

This clonotype has more than one count but fewer than ten. The chain has TRBV7-6 and TRBJ2-5; 14 bases align to TRBD2. The CDR3 has 17 residues. V shed 5 bases, J shed 5 bases, and the junction held 10 bases outside the gene matches. Germline lookup yields CDR1 SGHVS and CDR2 FNYEAQ. CDR3: CASSTRLAGGFVETQYF. DNA of the CDR3: TGTGCCAGCAGCACGAGACTAGCGGGAGGGTTTGTGGAGACCCAGTACTTC.

The table lists this clonotype with a few counts. The chain couples TRBV6-2 or TRBV6-3 to TRBJ2-1; TRBD2 matches 9 bases. The length of the CDR3 is 15 residues. CDR1 is MNHEY and CDR2 is SVGEGT in the germline V gene. V lost 2 bases and J lost 2; bases outside the gene matches: 1. The DNA of the CDR3 is TGTGCCAGCAGTTACGCTAGCGGGACCTACAATGAGCAGTTCTTC. This encodes CASSYASGTYNEQFF.

This chain joins TRBV4-2 and TRBJ2-5; 7 bases line up with TRBD2. CDR3 length: 18 amino acids. Germline CDR1 is LGHNA and CDR2 is YNFKEQ. J lost 2 bases, V lost 4 bases, and 16 bases had no gene match. Here the CDR3 DNA reads TGTGCCAGCAGCCCTCGGCTCCTGGGCCTAGCGGCACAAGAGACCCAGTACTTC. Translation gives CASSPRLLGLAAQETQYF.

The chain couples TRBV16 to TRBJ1-6; tentative D call: TRBD1 (6 bases). CDR1 and CDR2 from the germline V gene are KGHSY and FQNENV. The germline V and J ends were trimmed by 4 bases and 9 bases, with 22 bases remaining between them. This CDR3 has 17 residues. The CDR3, as DNA: TGTGCCAGCAGCCTCTATGAGCAGAGGGGGAAATTTTCACCCCTCCACTTT. It is translated as CASSLYEQRGKFSPLHF.

In its sample, this clonotype was seen many times. The V gene is TRBV20-1, the J gene TRBJ1-3; 9 bases map to TRBD1. Germline V CDR1 and CDR2: DFQATT, SNEGSKA (reference sequence). J gave up 4 bases and V 5 bases, and 6 bases lay outside the gene matches. The CDR3 length is 14 residues. This CDR3 is CSAPGQGQGNTIYF. DNA of the CDR3: TGCAGTGCTCCAGGACAGGGGCAAGGAAACACCATATATTTT.

This clonotype was seen a few times. CDR3 nucleotide sequence: TGCAGCGTTGGTCTAGGGCGGGAGCAGTACTTC. This codes for CSVGLGREQYF. The V call is TRBV29-1, the J call TRBJ2-7; D is unclear. Germline V gene sequence: CDR1 SQVTM, CDR2 ANQGSEA. The CDR3 extends over 11 amino acids. Trimming stripped 4 bases from V and 7 bases from J, with 11 bases between.

As for this clonotype: Relative to the germline gene, one junction end is altered; a read error may explain this. The J gene is TRBJ2-7, the V gene TRBV20-1; 8 bases match TRBD2. This CDR3 is 14 amino acids long. CDR1 DFQATT and CDR2 SNEGSKA come from the germline V gene (reference sequence). The CDR3 sequence is CSAWSKRETYEQYF. The CDR3, as DNA: TGCAGTGCGTGGTCGAAGCGGGAGACCTACGAGCAGTACTTT.

The chain recombines TRBV28 with TRBJ2-7; D gene uncertain. V dropped 1 base and J dropped 6 bases, with 10 bases sitting between them. The germline V gene encodes CDR1 MDHEN and CDR2 SYDVKM. The CDR3 sequence is 13 residues long. The CDR3 is CASSLLAEVEQYF. The CDR3 nucleotides read TGTGCCAGCAGTTTATTAGCCGAAGTCGAGCAGTACTTC. Drawing the rest from reference TRBV28 and TRBJ2-7, the complete variable domain is DVKVTQSSRYLVKRTGEKVFLECVQDMDHENMFWYRQDPGLGLRLIYFSYDVKMKEKGDIPEGYSVSREKKERFSLILESASTNQTSMYLCASSLLAEVEQYFGPGTRLTVT.

The chain employs TRBV20-1 and TRBJ2-5, with a possible D match to TRBD2 (5 bases). This CDR3 is built from 14 residues. The germline V gene encodes CDR1 DFQATT and CDR2 SNEGSKA (reference sequence). Trimming pared 8 bases from V and 5 bases from J, leaving 21 bases between. For the CDR3, the DNA is TGCAGTTACCTAAGAACCCTGGGAGTGGAGACCCAGTACTTC. Protein sequence: CSYLRTLGVETQYF.

Many counts were recorded for this clonotype. V is TRBV5-6 and J is TRBJ2-1; tentatively, D is TRBD1 (6 bases). This CDR3 has 16 residues. Germline values: CDR1 SGHDT, CDR2 YYEEEE. Trimming took off 4 bases at V and 2 bases at J, with 16 bases between the two ends. As DNA, the CDR3 is TGTGCCAGCAGCCAAAACAGGGCCCGTCCCTACAATGAGCAGTTCTTC. Protein: CASSQNRARPYNEQFF.

This rearrangement joins TRBV7-2 to TRBJ2-1; D unclear. Germline loops: CDR1 SGHTA, CDR2 FQGNSA. V was trimmed by 2 bases and J by 10 bases, leaving 12 bases between them. CDR3 length: 13 amino acids. CDR3 loop: CASSLLALKEQFF. CDR3 bases: TGTGCCAGCAGCTTACTGGCCCTCAAGGAGCAGTTCTTC.

This chain uses TRBV20-1 with TRBJ2-1; D possibly corresponds to TRBD2 (5 bases). From germline, CDR1 is DFQATT and CDR2 SNEGSKA (reference sequence). Trimming took off 6 bases at V and 16 bases at J, with 19 bases between the two ends. The CDR3 sequence is 11 residues long. CDR3 DNA sequence: TGCAGTGCCCCGGACCTGGTGGGGAGCTTCTTC. It codes for CSAPDLVGSFF.